These 19 T cell receptor beta chains came from one sample sequenced in a study of response to subunit inactivated influenza vaccine (dated by TCRdb to the late 2010s). Receptor libraries were prepared by RT-PCR. The run used an Illumina HiSeq 2500. Through fastp at Q25 and MiXCR, TCRdb rebuilt clones from the public reads, retaining in-frame beta chains. All rows with the same CDR3 protein become a single entry with the most common DNA and genes. Present in this sample are about 520,000 distinct CDR3 sequences, 25% of which were seen just once. Approximately 2% of the sample is held by the ten biggest clonotypes. The specimen was CD4+ T cells sorted from PBMCs, collected 4 to 6 days after vaccination. Every receptor here comes from a man aged 45-60 years who received an inactivated influenza vaccine. Donor details come from another sample of the same person, matched by shared clones.

This chain joins TRBV5-1 and TRBJ2-3; 12 bases fit TRBD2. Germline V gene lookup returns CDR1 SGHRS and CDR2 YFSETQ. The V segment lost 0 bases and the J segment 4 bases; nucleotides outside the gene matches: 3. CDR3 length: 16 amino acids. CDR3 in amino acids: CASSLAPSGGADTQYF. In DNA, the CDR3 is TGCGCCAGCAGCTTGGCGCCTAGCGGGGGGGCAGATACGCAGTATTTT.

V and J are TRBV3-1 and TRBJ2-6; the D is unclear. The CDR3 is 16 residues long. Germline V gives CDR1 LGHDT, CDR2 YNNKEL (reference sequence). V dropped 0 bases and J dropped 0 bases, with 6 bases sitting between them. The CDR3 loop reads CASSQDFVSGANVLTF. CDR3 DNA sequence: TGTGCCAGCAGCCAAGATTTTGTCTCTGGGGCCAACGTCCTGACTTTC.

This clonotype was detected a few times. The chain is built from TRBV11-2 and TRBJ2-1, with D perhaps matching TRBD1 (5 bases). The CDR3 length is 15 residues. Germline CDR1 reads SGHAT; CDR2 reads FQNNGV. The V gene lost 5 bases and the J gene lost 10 bases, with 21 bases spanning the gap. The CDR3 is CASSPKSHGAFEQFF. CDR3 DNA sequence: TGTGCCAGCAGCCCGAAGTCGCATGGGGCCTTCGAGCAGTTCTTC.

The chain joins TRBV4-3 to TRBJ2-2, with TRBD2 matching 9 bases. Germline V gene lookup returns CDR1 LGHNA and CDR2 YSLEER. The ends lost 3 bases at V and 3 bases at J; junction bases unmatched: 5. The CDR3 totals 16 residues. CDR3 nucleotide sequence: TGCGCCAGCAGCCACCTTAGCGGGGGAGACACCGGGGAGCTGTTTTTT. It codes for CASSHLSGGDTGELFF.

This clonotype was seen once. V gene TRBV4-1 combines with J gene TRBJ2-7; possibly TRBD1 for D (6 bases). The CDR3 contains 14 residues. V lost 4 bases and J lost 2, with 12 bases in between. Germline CDR1 MGHRA, CDR2 YSYEKL. CDR3: CASSLEQGTYEQYF. The CDR3 DNA reads as TGCGCCAGCAGCCTCGAACAGGGAACCTACGAGCAGTACTTC.

The chain carries TRBV6-2 or TRBV6-3 and TRBJ2-5; 13 bases agree with TRBD2. Germline CDR1 reads MNHEY; CDR2 reads SVGEGT. The CDR3 extends over 18 amino acids. J gave up 5 bases and V 8 bases, and 17 bases lay outside the gene matches. In DNA form, the CDR3 reads TGTGCCAGCGGATCCACCTACGGACTAGCGGGAGTGGGGGAGACCCAGTACTTC. Amino acid sequence: CASGSTYGLAGVGETQYF.

The gene calls are TRBV4-1 and TRBJ2-4, with 8 bases lining up with TRBD2. Germline V gene data show CDR1 as MGHRA and CDR2 as YSYEKL. V lost 5 bases and J lost 7; bases outside the gene matches: 10. CDR3 length: 15 amino acids. CDR3 nucleotides: TGCGCCAGCAGCACCCTCGGGGGACTAGGGAACATTCAGTACTTC. It codes for CASSTLGGLGNIQYF.

V is TRBV27 and J is TRBJ1-5; D possibly corresponds to TRBD1 (5 bases). Deletions cut 11 bases from V and 3 bases from J, with 17 bases between. Germline lookup yields CDR1 MNHEY and CDR2 SMNVEV (reference sequence). The CDR3 runs 14 residues. The DNA for the CDR3 is TGTGCCTCAAGGGGAGGGATCCCCAATCAGCCCCAGCATTTT. Translating it yields CASRGGIPNQPQHF.

V usage is TRBV27 and J usage is TRBJ2-1, with 8 positions matching TRBD2. The ends lost 6 bases at V and 10 bases at J; junction bases unmatched: 14. The length of the CDR3 is 15 residues. Germline CDR1 and CDR2: MNHEY and SMNVEV (reference sequence). CDR3 loop: CASSPTGTRGGEQFF. CDR3 DNA: TGTGCCAGCAGCCCTACCGGGACTAGGGGAGGCGAGCAGTTCTTC.

This chain connects TRBV27 to TRBJ2-5; D ambiguous. Germline V CDR1 and CDR2: MNHEY, SMNVEV (reference sequence). Between the trimmed V and J ends, which lost 4 bases and 9 bases, there was a span of 15 bases. CDR3 length: 13 amino acids. The CDR3 DNA is TGTGCCAGCAGTTGGGGTAGCCCAGGCTCCCAGTACTTC. Translation gives CASSWGSPGSQYF.

The genes are TRBV12-3 or TRBV12-4 and TRBJ2-7, with 8 bases matching TRBD1. With V trimmed by 3 bases and J by 2 bases, 9 bases remained unmatched. The CDR3 has 16 amino acids. The CDR3 bases are TGTGCCAGCAGTTTTTACGGGACAGGCAATACCTACGAGCAGTACTTC. It encodes CASSFYGTGNTYEQYF.

Comments on this clonotype: This may be a read error, as it is one base from a much larger clone. The gene calls are TRBV15 and TRBJ2-2; D is possibly TRBD2 (6 bases). The CDR3 spans 15 residues. V was shortened by 3 bases and J by 6 bases, with 14 bases between the two germline ends. Germline loops: CDR1 LNHNV, CDR2 YYDKDF (reference sequence). The CDR3 here is CATSSDLGGAGELFF. For the CDR3, the DNA is TGTGCCACCAGCAGCGACCTTGGAGGGGCCGGGGAGCTGTTTTTT. Full variable domain (remainder filled in from reference TRBV15 and TRBJ2-2): DAMVIQNPRYQVTQFGKPVTLSCSQTLNHNVMYWYQQKSSQAPKLLFHYYDKDFNNEADTPDNFQSRRPNTSFCFLDIRSPGLGDTAMYLCATSSDLGGAGELFFGEGSRLTVL.

This clonotype was seen more than once but under ten times. The rearrangement links TRBV10-3 to TRBJ2-7, with D uncertain. Trimming removed 3 bases from V and 5 bases from J, with 8 bases in between. The germline V gene encodes CDR1 ENHRY and CDR2 SYGVKD. The CDR3 is 12 residues long. This chain's CDR3 is CAISELGHEQYF. CDR3 nucleotides: TGTGCCATCAGTGAATTGGGCCACGAGCAGTACTTC.

The chain recombines TRBV6-2 or TRBV6-3 with TRBJ1-4; D call uncertain. Trimming stripped 2 bases from V and 5 bases from J, with 3 bases between. The CDR3 is 12 amino acids. CDR1 and CDR2 from the germline V gene are MNHEY and SVGEGT. The CDR3 DNA reads TGTGCCAGCAGTTACAAGAATGAAAAACTGTTTTTT. Its protein is CASSYKNEKLFF.

The genes are TRBV6-1 and TRBJ2-1; 8 nucleotides agree with TRBD2. This CDR3 region has 17 residues. Losses at the gene ends were 6 bases for V and 7 bases for J; bases not matched to a gene: 17. CDR1 and CDR2 (germline): MNHNS, SASEGT. The CDR3 region has the DNA TGTGCCAGCAGGCCGGGGCGGGGGGCCCCGAGCGGAAATGAGCAGTTCTTC. This encodes CASRPGRGAPSGNEQFF.

This rearrangement joins TRBV11-2 to TRBJ2-1, with 7 bases matching TRBD2. V trimming: 5 bases; J trimming: 0 bases; junction bases outside the gene matches: 4. The CDR3 runs to 15 residues. Germline V CDR1 and CDR2: SGHAT, FQNNGV. The DNA of the CDR3 is TGTGCCAGCAGCAACGGGGGGAGCTCCTACAATGAGCAGTTCTTC. This codes for CASSNGGSSYNEQFF.

This clonotype appeared a few times. The rearrangement links TRBV12-3 or TRBV12-4 to TRBJ2-1; TRBD2 agrees at 12 bases. The CDR3 contains 14 residues. V gave up 5 bases and J gave up 9 bases; unmatched junction bases: 5. CDR3: CASSLRLAGVEQFF. The DNA for the CDR3 is TGTGCCAGCAGTCTCCGACTAGCGGGAGTTGAGCAGTTCTTC.

This clonotype has ten or more counts. J is TRBJ2-6 and V is TRBV5-1, with unresolved D. The CDR3 is 17 amino acids. Germline CDR1 SGHRS, CDR2 YFSETQ. V lost 0 bases and J lost 2, with 12 bases in between. CDR3 amino acids: CASSLVPLSPGANVLTF. The CDR3 coding sequence is TGCGCCAGCAGCTTGGTGCCGCTAAGCCCTGGGGCCAACGTCCTGACTTTC.

There are a few counts of this clonotype. The V gene is TRBV7-9, the J gene TRBJ2-3; 9 bases are shared with TRBD1. V dropped 1 base and J dropped 5; count of bases not matched to a gene: 7. Germline values: CDR1 SEHNR, CDR2 FQNEAQ (reference sequence). The CDR3 runs 16 residues. The CDR3 DNA sequence: TGTGCCAGCAGCTTAGAGCACAGGGGGCGTGAAGATACGCAGTATTTT. Translated, it gives CASSLEHRGREDTQYF.